A selection of T cell receptor beta chains follows, all from one sample in a study of CD8 T cells in Susac syndrome. TCRdb analysed the immunoSEQ multiplex PCR reads with MiXCR anew, one entry per CDR3 protein. The sample carries about 210,000 distinct CDR3 sequences, about 95% recorded once. Sequencing used CD4+ T cells from PBMCs. Receptors were obtained from a human donor with multiple sclerosis. Both conserved end residues are part of each CDR3. The order of the fields is V gene, J gene, clone size, D gene, CDR3 protein, CDR3 DNA. The D gene is left open where the match is weak. Clone sizes are given selectively: once, few, many, or a class where the clone is expanded.

V gene: TRBV5-1; J gene: TRBJ2-7; clone size: .; D gene: .; CDR3 protein: CASSFITGSHEQYF; CDR3 DNA: TGCGCCAGCAGCTTCATCACAGGGAGCCACGAGCAGTACTTC
V gene: TRBV25-1; J gene: TRBJ2-5; clone size: .; D gene: TRBD2; CDR3 protein: CASSPTSTSGSETQYF; CDR3 DNA: TGTGCCAGCAGTCCCACTTCGACTAGCGGGAGTGAGACCCAGTACTTC
V gene: TRBV20-1; J gene: TRBJ2-1; clone size: once; D gene: .; CDR3 protein: CSARVVNEQFF; CDR3 DNA: TGCAGTGCTAGAGTGGTCAATGAGCAGTTCTTC
V gene: TRBV20-1; J gene: TRBJ1-5; clone size: .; D gene: .; CDR3 protein: CSAKGPGPGTNQPQHF; CDR3 DNA: TGCAGTGCTAAGGGTCCGGGCCCCGGAACCAATCAGCCCCAGCATTTT
V gene: TRBV20-1; J gene: TRBJ2-5; clone size: .; D gene: TRBD2; CDR3 protein: CSAPEIAGGHPKETQYF; CDR3 DNA: TGCAGTGCTCCTGAGATAGCGGGGGGCCACCCGAAAGAGACCCAGTACTTC
V gene: TRBV20-1; J gene: TRBJ2-7; clone size: .; D gene: .; CDR3 protein: CSFWGDTYEQYF; CDR3 DNA: TGCAGCTTCTGGGGGGACACCTACGAGCAGTACTTC
V gene: TRBV3-1; J gene: TRBJ1-1; clone size: .; D gene: .; CDR3 protein: CASSQDRSNTEAFF; CDR3 DNA: TGTGCCAGCAGCCAAGATCGTTCAAACACTGAAGCTTTCTTT
V gene: TRBV20-1; J gene: TRBJ1-1; clone size: once; D gene: .; CDR3 protein: CSAPADNAEAFF; CDR3 DNA: TGCAGTGCCCCCGCGGATAACGCTGAAGCTTTCTTT
V gene: TRBV3-1; J gene: TRBJ1-2; clone size: .; D gene: .; CDR3 protein: CASSQGFNYGYTF; CDR3 DNA: TGTGCCAGCAGCCAAGGGTTCAACTATGGCTACACCTTC
V gene: TRBV6-5; J gene: TRBJ1-1; clone size: .; D gene: .; CDR3 protein: CASSYRGNTEAFF; CDR3 DNA: TGTGCCAGCAGTTACCGGGGTAACACTGAAGCTTTCTTT
V gene: TRBV30; J gene: TRBJ1-1; clone size: once; D gene: .; CDR3 protein: CAWSRNTEAFF; CDR3 DNA: TGTGCCTGGAGTAGAAACACTGAAGCTTTCTTT
V gene: TRBV3-1; J gene: TRBJ1-5; clone size: .; D gene: .; CDR3 protein: CASSQDWGATWPQHF; CDR3 DNA: TGTGCCAGCAGCCAAGACTGGGGGGCTACTTGGCCCCAGCATTTT
V gene: TRBV3-1; J gene: TRBJ1-1; clone size: .; D gene: .; CDR3 protein: CASSQAGARNTEAFF; CDR3 DNA: TGTGCCAGCAGCCAAGCCGGCGCCCGGAACACTGAAGCTTTCTTT
V gene: TRBV27; J gene: TRBJ1-1; clone size: .; D gene: .; CDR3 protein: CASSQRGGMGTEAFF; CDR3 DNA: TGTGCCAGCAGTCAAAGGGGCGGGATGGGAACTGAAGCTTTCTTT
V gene: TRBV29-1; J gene: TRBJ1-2; clone size: .; D gene: .; CDR3 protein: CSVADHNYGYTF; CDR3 DNA: TGCAGCGTTGCAGATCACAACTATGGCTACACCTTC
V gene: TRBV30; J gene: TRBJ2-1; clone size: .; D gene: .; CDR3 protein: CACTTGQYYNEQFF; CDR3 DNA: TGTGCCTGCACAACGGGGCAGTATTACAATGAGCAGTTCTTC
V gene: TRBV29-1; J gene: TRBJ2-3; clone size: .; D gene: TRBD1; CDR3 protein: CSVGYGTGVTDTQYF; CDR3 DNA: TGCAGCGTGGGGTATGGGACAGGGGTCACAGATACGCAGTATTTT
V gene: TRBV2; J gene: TRBJ1-1; clone size: .; D gene: .; CDR3 protein: CASSEAPQVQAFF; CDR3 DNA: TGTGCCAGCAGTGAAGCTCCACAGGTACAAGCTTTCTTT
V gene: TRBV7-2; J gene: TRBJ2-7; clone size: .; D gene: .; CDR3 protein: CASSRPDRNEQYF; CDR3 DNA: TGTGCCAGCAGTCGCCCGGACAGAAACGAGCAGTACTTC
V gene: TRBV4-1; J gene: TRBJ2-7; clone size: .; D gene: .; CDR3 protein: CASSQAGNFYEQYF; CDR3 DNA: TGCGCCAGCAGCCAAGCCGGGAACTTCTACGAGCAGTACTTC
V gene: TRBV29-1; J gene: TRBJ2-5; clone size: .; D gene: .; CDR3 protein: CSVDYRDVSLKETQYF; CDR3 DNA: TGCAGCGTAGACTACCGGGACGTCTCCTTGAAGGAGACCCAGTACTTC
V gene: TRBV5-4; J gene: TRBJ2-1; clone size: .; D gene: TRBD2; CDR3 protein: CASSLNRGGDEQFF; CDR3 DNA: TGTGCCAGCAGCTTGAATCGCGGGGGGGATGAGCAGTTCTTC
V gene: TRBV5-1; J gene: TRBJ2-2; clone size: .; D gene: .; CDR3 protein: CASSLEPGGRYTGELFF; CDR3 DNA: TGCGCCAGCAGCTTGGAACCCGGCGGACGATACACCGGGGAGCTGTTTTTT
V gene: TRBV6-2/TRBV6-3; J gene: TRBJ2-2; clone size: once; D gene: TRBD1; CDR3 protein: CASITQGGPNTGELFF; CDR3 DNA: TGTGCCAGCATCACACAGGGGGGCCCGAACACCGGGGAGCTGTTTTTT
V gene: TRBV9; J gene: TRBJ2-7; clone size: .; D gene: .; CDR3 protein: CASSMRDDTSYEQYF; CDR3 DNA: TGTGCCAGCAGCATGCGGGACGACACCTCCTACGAGCAGTACTTC
V gene: TRBV30; J gene: TRBJ2-7; clone size: .; D gene: .; CDR3 protein: CAWSGQTLLEQYF; CDR3 DNA: TGTGCCTGGAGTGGTCAGACACTGCTCGAGCAGTACTTC
V gene: TRBV14; J gene: TRBJ2-1; clone size: .; D gene: TRBD1; CDR3 protein: CASSQPGQGYNEQFF; CDR3 DNA: TGTGCCAGCAGCCAACCGGGACAGGGGTACAATGAGCAGTTCTTC
V gene: TRBV3-1; J gene: TRBJ2-3; clone size: .; D gene: .; CDR3 protein: CASTRRGTDTQYF; CDR3 DNA: TGTGCCAGTACCCGGAGGGGCACAGATACGCAGTATTTT
V gene: TRBV7-9; J gene: TRBJ2-7; clone size: once; D gene: TRBD1; CDR3 protein: CASSLSAGTGASYEQYF; CDR3 DNA: TGTGCCAGCAGCTTATCGGCCGGGACAGGAGCTTCCTACGAGCAGTACTTC
V gene: TRBV20-1; J gene: TRBJ2-1; clone size: .; D gene: TRBD1; CDR3 protein: CSARDFTGAYNEQFF; CDR3 DNA: TGCAGTGCTAGAGATTTCACAGGGGCTTACAATGAGCAGTTCTTC
V gene: TRBV6-5; J gene: TRBJ2-1; clone size: .; D gene: TRBD2; CDR3 protein: CASSQWTSGNLEQFF; CDR3 DNA: TGTGCCAGCAGTCAATGGACTAGCGGGAATCTTGAGCAGTTCTTC
V gene: TRBV20-1; J gene: TRBJ2-7; clone size: .; D gene: .; CDR3 protein: CTVGGYEQYF; CDR3 DNA: TGCACCGTCGGGGGTTACGAGCAGTACTTC
V gene: TRBV20-1; J gene: TRBJ2-7; clone size: .; D gene: .; CDR3 protein: CSAYRDEQYF; CDR3 DNA: TGCAGTGCCTACAGGGACGAGCAGTACTTC
V gene: TRBV29-1; J gene: TRBJ1-1; clone size: .; D gene: .; CDR3 protein: CSVGTPNTEAFF; CDR3 DNA: TGCAGCGTCGGGACACCGAACACTGAAGCTTTCTTT
V gene: TRBV30; J gene: TRBJ2-1; clone size: .; D gene: .; CDR3 protein: CAWSAGHNYNEQFF; CDR3 DNA: TGTGCCTGGAGTGCGGGACACAATTACAATGAGCAGTTCTTC
V gene: TRBV5-1; J gene: TRBJ2-2; clone size: .; D gene: .; CDR3 protein: CASRMDSSNTGELFF; CDR3 DNA: TGCGCCAGCAGGATGGACAGTTCGAACACCGGGGAGCTGTTTTTT
V gene: TRBV2; J gene: TRBJ2-3; clone size: .; D gene: .; CDR3 protein: CASSQFYTQYF; CDR3 DNA: TGTGCCAGCAGTCAATTCTATACGCAGTATTTT
V gene: TRBV29-1; J gene: TRBJ2-7; clone size: few; D gene: .; CDR3 protein: CSVQGQAYEQYF; CDR3 DNA: TGCAGCGTTCAGGGGCAGGCCTACGAGCAGTACTTC
V gene: TRBV14; J gene: TRBJ2-3; clone size: .; D gene: TRBD2; CDR3 protein: CASSRAGVHTDTQYF; CDR3 DNA: TGTGCCAGCAGCCGGGCGGGAGTCCACACAGATACGCAGTATTTT
V gene: TRBV29-1; J gene: TRBJ1-1; clone size: .; D gene: .; CDR3 protein: CSAGHVAEAFF; CDR3 DNA: TGCAGCGCGGGGCACGTAGCTGAAGCTTTCTTT
V gene: TRBV4-2; J gene: TRBJ2-1; clone size: .; D gene: .; CDR3 protein: CASSQTRDEQFF; CDR3 DNA: TGTGCCAGCAGCCAAACTCGGGATGAGCAGTTCTTC
V gene: TRBV9; J gene: TRBJ2-7; clone size: .; D gene: TRBD1; CDR3 protein: CASSVGWDRGYEQYF; CDR3 DNA: TGTGCCAGCAGCGTAGGATGGGACAGGGGCTACGAGCAGTACTTC
V gene: TRBV28; J gene: TRBJ2-7; clone size: .; D gene: TRBD1; CDR3 protein: CASRWTGSYEQYF; CDR3 DNA: TGTGCCAGCCGATGGACAGGGTCCTACGAGCAGTACTTC
V gene: TRBV12-3/TRBV12-4; J gene: TRBJ1-1; clone size: .; D gene: .; CDR3 protein: CASSLWGLNTEAFF; CDR3 DNA: TGTGCCAGCAGTTTGTGGGGGTTGAACACTGAAGCTTTCTTT
V gene: TRBV7-9; J gene: TRBJ2-1; clone size: .; D gene: TRBD2; CDR3 protein: CASTRSGAHNEQFF; CDR3 DNA: TGTGCCAGCACCCGCAGCGGGGCCCACAATGAGCAGTTCTTC
V gene: TRBV2; J gene: TRBJ2-6; clone size: .; D gene: .; CDR3 protein: CASSEVRASSGANVLTF; CDR3 DNA: TGTGCCAGCAGTGAAGTACGGGCCAGCTCTGGGGCCAACGTCCTGACTTTC
V gene: TRBV7-3; J gene: TRBJ2-2; clone size: .; D gene: .; CDR3 protein: CASSLSGAGELFF; CDR3 DNA: TGTGCCAGCAGCTTAAGTGGGGCCGGGGAGCTGTTTTTT
V gene: TRBV12-3/TRBV12-4; J gene: TRBJ2-2; clone size: .; D gene: .; CDR3 protein: CAFRGLAGELFF; CDR3 DNA: TGTGCCTTCCGGGGCCTAGCCGGGGAGCTGTTTTTT
V gene: TRBV3-1; J gene: TRBJ2-7; clone size: .; D gene: TRBD2; CDR3 protein: CASSQDPREVRSYEQYF; CDR3 DNA: TGTGCCAGCAGCCAAGATCCCCGGGAGGTCCGCTCCTACGAGCAGTACTTC
V gene: TRBV15; J gene: TRBJ2-5; clone size: .; D gene: TRBD2; CDR3 protein: CATSRGGTGLAAKETQYF; CDR3 DNA: TGTGCCACCAGCCGGGGGGGGACTGGACTAGCGGCAAAAGAGACCCAGTACTTC
V gene: TRBV24-1; J gene: TRBJ2-7; clone size: .; D gene: TRBD2; CDR3 protein: CATSDLPIGLAGTHEQYF; CDR3 DNA: TGTGCCACCAGTGATTTGCCCATAGGGCTAGCGGGAACCCACGAGCAGTACTTC
V gene: TRBV5-6; J gene: TRBJ1-1; clone size: .; D gene: TRBD1; CDR3 protein: CASSAATGARTEAFF; CDR3 DNA: TGTGCCAGCAGCGCGGCGACAGGGGCGCGCACTGAAGCTTTCTTT
V gene: TRBV7-8; J gene: TRBJ1-5; clone size: .; D gene: .; CDR3 protein: CASSLELGGSQPQHF; CDR3 DNA: TGTGCCAGCAGCTTAGAGCTCGGGGGATCTCAGCCCCAGCATTTT
V gene: TRBV11-2; J gene: TRBJ2-7; clone size: .; D gene: .; CDR3 protein: CASSFLIPEQYF; CDR3 DNA: TGTGCCAGCAGCTTTCTCATCCCCGAGCAGTACTTC
V gene: TRBV7-9; J gene: TRBJ1-1; clone size: .; D gene: .; CDR3 protein: CASSSNRDREAFF; CDR3 DNA: TGTGCCAGCAGCTCTAACCGGGACCGCGAGGCTTTCTTT
V gene: TRBV7-3; J gene: TRBJ2-7; clone size: .; D gene: .; CDR3 protein: CASSLMTLHSYSGGEQYF; CDR3 DNA: TGTGCCAGCAGCTTAATGACTCTTCACAGTTACTCTGGGGGCGAGCAGTACTTC
V gene: TRBV6-2/TRBV6-3; J gene: TRBJ2-3; clone size: .; D gene: .; CDR3 protein: CASSIAARSTDTQYF; CDR3 DNA: TGTGCCAGCTCGATAGCGGCCCGTAGCACAGATACGCAGTATTTT
V gene: TRBV3-1; J gene: TRBJ2-5; clone size: .; D gene: TRBD1; CDR3 protein: CASSRTGQGGQETQYF; CDR3 DNA: TGTGCCAGCAGCCGAACGGGACAGGGTGGTCAAGAGACCCAGTACTTC
V gene: TRBV7-2; J gene: TRBJ2-3; clone size: few; D gene: .; CDR3 protein: CASSLAQGTDTQYF; CDR3 DNA: TGTGCCAGCAGCTTAGCGCAGGGCACAGATACGCAGTATTTT